Listed below are T cell receptor beta chains from one sample, sequenced in a study of regulatory T cells in long-lasting Graves disease. TCRdb fed the multiplex PCR reads into MiXCR, producing one record per CDR3 protein. This sample has roughly 560,000 distinct CDR3 sequences, with 12% found just once. The same data also contributed to another study, on T cells in Graves' hyperthyroidism and ophthalmopathy.

This sample comprised peripheral blood mononuclear cells (PBMCs), obtained at new diagnosis, from a patient treated with antithyroid drugs. Every receptor here comes from a woman in her 30s with Graves disease. The CDR3 runs from the conserved cysteine through the conserved F or W. The order of the fields is D gene, J gene, V gene, clone size, CDR3 protein, CDR3 DNA. The D gene is left open where the match is weak. Some rows mark clone size as missing; the rest say once, few, many or name a class of expanded clone.

d_gene: TRBD2; j_gene: TRBJ2-1; v_gene: TRBV27; abundance: .; CDR3aa: CASSDTLAGEGNEQFF; CDR3nt: TGTGCCAGCAGTGATACCTTAGCGGGAGAAGGAAATGAGCAGTTCTTC
d_gene: TRBD1; j_gene: TRBJ2-5; v_gene: TRBV30; abundance: many; CDR3aa: CAWSVEGTGRETQYF; CDR3nt: TGTGCCTGGAGTGTAGAGGGGACAGGGAGGGAGACCCAGTACTTC
d_gene: TRBD2; j_gene: TRBJ2-5; v_gene: TRBV20-1; abundance: many; CDR3aa: CSAETSGQETQYF; CDR3nt: TGCAGTGCTGAAACTAGCGGCCAAGAGACCCAGTACTTC
d_gene: .; j_gene: TRBJ1-2; v_gene: TRBV18; abundance: many; CDR3aa: CASSPQGENGYTF; CDR3nt: TGTGCCAGCTCACCCCAGGGTGAGAACGGCTACACCTTC
d_gene: .; j_gene: TRBJ2-5; v_gene: TRBV28; abundance: many; CDR3aa: CASIESPGVTQYF; CDR3nt: TGTGCCAGCATAGAGTCACCGGGGGTGACCCAGTACTTC
d_gene: .; j_gene: TRBJ1-2; v_gene: TRBV7-2; abundance: many; CDR3aa: CASSLVGSRYGYTF; CDR3nt: TGTGCCAGCAGCTTAGTAGGGTCACGCTATGGCTACACCTTC
d_gene: .; j_gene: TRBJ2-7; v_gene: TRBV29-1; abundance: many; CDR3aa: CSVVPGDTYEQYF; CDR3nt: TGCAGCGTTGTCCCCGGGGACACCTACGAGCAGTACTTC
d_gene: .; j_gene: TRBJ2-7; v_gene: TRBV24-1; abundance: .; CDR3aa: CATAPRSGQYF; CDR3nt: TGTGCCACCGCACCCCGGAGCGGGCAGTACTTC
d_gene: .; j_gene: TRBJ1-5; v_gene: TRBV19; abundance: .; CDR3aa: CASRSRAPNQPQHF; CDR3nt: TGTGCCAGTAGGAGCAGGGCACCCAATCAGCCCCAGCATTTT
d_gene: .; j_gene: TRBJ1-5; v_gene: TRBV27; abundance: few; CDR3aa: CASSSRTDYSNQPQHF; CDR3nt: TGTGCCAGCAGTTCCAGGACAGATTATAGCAATCAGCCCCAGCATTTT
d_gene: TRBD1; j_gene: TRBJ1-1; v_gene: TRBV20-1; abundance: .; CDR3aa: CSAPKTGARTEAFF; CDR3nt: TGCAGTGCCCCGAAGACAGGGGCAAGGACTGAAGCTTTCTTT
d_gene: TRBD2; j_gene: TRBJ2-5; v_gene: TRBV29-1; abundance: many; CDR3aa: CSAWWTRTSGFQETQYF; CDR3nt: TGCAGCGCCTGGTGGACAAGGACTAGCGGGTTTCAAGAGACCCAGTACTTC
d_gene: .; j_gene: TRBJ1-5; v_gene: TRBV19; abundance: .; CDR3aa: CASTMKLNQPQHF; CDR3nt: TGTGCCAGTACGATGAAGCTCAATCAGCCCCAGCATTTT
d_gene: .; j_gene: TRBJ2-5; v_gene: TRBV30; abundance: few; CDR3aa: CAWSVGGLKTQYF; CDR3nt: TGTGCCTGGAGTGTAGGGGGGCTCAAGACCCAGTACTTC
d_gene: .; j_gene: TRBJ1-5; v_gene: TRBV6-5; abundance: many; CDR3aa: CASSYSAAPGQPQHF; CDR3nt: TGTGCCAGCAGTTACTCGGCAGCCCCAGGGCAGCCCCAGCATTTT
d_gene: TRBD2; j_gene: TRBJ2-3; v_gene: TRBV11-2; abundance: many; CDR3aa: CASSLGLAGGTQYF; CDR3nt: TGTGCCAGCAGCTTAGGACTAGCGGGGGGTACGCAGTATTTT
d_gene: TRBD2; j_gene: TRBJ2-3; v_gene: TRBV20-1; abundance: few; CDR3aa: CSARLATGPDTQYF; CDR3nt: TGCAGTGCCAGACTAGCGACGGGGCCAGATACGCAGTATTTT
d_gene: TRBD2; j_gene: TRBJ2-1; v_gene: TRBV19; abundance: many; CDR3aa: CASSIVARTSAYSYNEQFF; CDR3nt: TGTGCCAGTAGTATCGTGGCCCGGACTAGCGCCTACTCCTACAATGAGCAGTTCTTC
d_gene: TRBD1; j_gene: TRBJ2-6; v_gene: TRBV30; abundance: many; CDR3aa: CAWDRVPSGANVLTF; CDR3nt: TGTGCCTGGGACAGGGTGCCTTCTGGGGCCAACGTCCTGACTTTC
d_gene: .; j_gene: TRBJ2-4; v_gene: TRBV7-8; abundance: many; CDR3aa: CASSQRLGEGEYF; CDR3nt: TGTGCCAGCAGCCAAAGACTTGGGGAAGGGGAGTACTTC
d_gene: .; j_gene: TRBJ2-1; v_gene: TRBV4-1; abundance: .; CDR3aa: CASRWRGGQLNEQFF; CDR3nt: TGCGCCAGCAGATGGAGGGGGGGCCAACTCAATGAGCAGTTCTTC